These 17 T cell receptor beta chains came from one sample sequenced in a study of T cell responses to AZD1222 COVID-19 vaccine. Measured with immunoSEQ multiplex PCR; TCRdb has only the in-frame clones, and not every one. The repertoire has approximately 80,000 clones, approximately 85% of them found once; the top ten carry about 12%. The material sequenced was peripheral blood, taken 28 days after the second AZD1222 dose. These receptors were obtained from an adult who received the AZD1222 COVID-19 vaccine.

V usage is TRBV3-1 (or the pseudogene TRBV3-2) and J usage is TRBJ1-6; the D is unclear. The germline V gene encodes CDR1 LGHDT and CDR2 YNNKEL (reference sequence). Trimming shortened V by 3 bases and J by 8 bases, and 8 bases separated the two germline ends. This CDR3 region has 13 residues. CDR3 loop: CASSQIPDSPLHF. The CDR3 nucleotides are TGTGCCAGCAGCCAGATTCCTGATTCACCCCTCCACTTT.

V and J are TRBV20-1 and TRBJ1-3, with a tentative D call TRBD1 (6 bases). Per germline, CDR1 DFQATT and CDR2 SNEGSKA (reference sequence). The CDR3 is 11 residues long. Trimming shortened V by 3 bases and J by 8 bases, and 8 bases separated the two germline ends. The CDR3 bases are TGCAGTGCTAGCAGGGGACACACCATATATTTT. Its translation is CSASRGHTIYF.

The chain is built from TRBV7-2 and TRBJ1-2; no reliable D call. The germline V gene encodes CDR1 SGHTA and CDR2 FQGNSA. Trimming stripped 5 bases from V and 0 bases from J, with 10 bases between. The CDR3 covers 14 residues. The DNA for the CDR3 is TGTGCCAGCAGCCCAAGTACAGCTAACTATGGCTACACCTTC. Translated: CASSPSTANYGYTF.

V is TRBV28 and J is TRBJ2-7, with a possible D match to TRBD1 (6 bases). Trimming shortened V by 6 bases and J by 3 bases, and 15 bases separated the two germline ends. The CDR3 contains 14 residues. CDR1 is MDHEN and CDR2 is SYDVKM in the germline V gene. CDR3 residues: CASSYRDKDYEQYF. The CDR3 DNA sequence: TGTGCCAGCAGCTACCGGGACAAGGACTACGAGCAGTACTTC.

The chain joins TRBV5-4 to TRBJ1-1; possibly TRBD1 for D (5 bases). This CDR3 is 13 amino acids long. V lost 4 bases to trimming and J lost 5 bases, with 12 bases between them. Germline CDR1 is SGHNT and CDR2 is YYREEE (reference sequence). The CDR3 bases are TGTGCCAGCAGCCCCCTGGGGGGGACTGAAGCTTTCTTT. It encodes CASSPLGGTEAFF. The variable domain in full, with the rest retrieved from reference TRBV5-4 and TRBJ1-1, is ETGVTQSPTHLIKTRGQQVTLRCSSQSGHNTVSWYQQALGQGPQFIFQYYREEENGRGNFPPRFSGLQFPNYSSELNVNALELDDSALYLCASSPLGGTEAFFGQGTRLTVV.

The chain uses TRBV5-4 and TRBJ2-2; 9 nucleotides align to TRBD1. Germline lookup yields CDR1 SGHNT and CDR2 YYREEE (reference sequence). The CDR3 is 18 residues long. The ends lost 4 bases at V and 0 bases at J; junction bases unmatched: 10. CDR3 amino acids: CASSPGQGRRANTGELFF. CDR3 sequence (DNA): TGTGCCAGCAGCCCGGGACAGGGAAGAAGAGCGAACACCGGGGAGCTGTTTTTT.

V is TRBV12-3 or TRBV12-4 and J is TRBJ2-5; 10 bases are shared with TRBD2. V lost 8 bases and J lost 5; bases outside the gene matches: 5. The CDR3 loop spans 13 amino acids. The CDR3 sequence: CASELTSGETQYF. The CDR3 DNA reads TGTGCCAGCGAACTGACTAGCGGGGAGACCCAGTACTTC.

The chain carries TRBV7-9 and TRBJ2-7; D remains ambiguous. The germline gives CDR1 SEHNR, CDR2 FQNEAQ (reference sequence). V was shortened by 5 bases and J by 6 bases, with 11 bases between the two germline ends. This CDR3 comprises 12 residues. The chain's CDR3 is CASSVDIGEQYF. The CDR3 nucleotides are TGTGCCAGCAGCGTCGACATTGGCGAGCAGTACTTC.

This sequence joins TRBV5-1 and TRBJ2-7, with D possibly being TRBD2 (6 bases). Germline V gene sequence: CDR1 SGHRS, CDR2 YFSETQ. The CDR3 length is 15 residues. The V gene lost 4 bases and the J gene lost 4 bases, with 18 bases spanning the gap. CDR3 in amino acids: CASSQDPGRMYEQYF. As DNA, the CDR3 is TGCGCCAGCAGCCAGGACCCGGGGAGGATGTACGAGCAGTACTTC.

The gene calls are TRBV11-3 and TRBJ1-2; D may be TRBD1 (5 bases). V was trimmed by 5 bases and J by 8 bases, leaving 24 bases between them. This CDR3 region has 16 residues. Germline V gene lookup returns CDR1 SGHNT and CDR2 YENEEA. CDR3 DNA sequence: TGTGCCAGCAGCCCACGTGCTGCGGGGACCGGGACGGGCTACACCTTC. Translating gives CASSPRAAGTGTGYTF.

The chain recombines TRBV7-2 with TRBJ1-4; D not resolved. The germline V and J ends were trimmed by 5 bases and 1 base, with 20 bases remaining between them. In germline, CDR1 is SGHTA, CDR2 FQGNSA. The CDR3 is made up of 18 amino acids. In nucleotides, the CDR3 is TGTGCCAGCAGCCCCTTAGGGTTACAGATAAGAACTAATGAAAAACTGTTTTTT. Translated, it gives CASSPLGLQIRTNEKLFF.

This CDR3 is CASSVDWSSYNEQFF. CDR3 DNA: TGTGCCAGCAGCGTAGATTGGAGCTCCTACAATGAGCAGTTCTTC. The chain uses TRBV9 and TRBJ2-1; no firm D call. The CDR3 contains 15 residues. Per the germline V gene, CDR1 is SGDLS and CDR2 is YYNGEE. Trimming removed 0 bases at V and 0 bases at J, with 7 bases between.

The J gene is TRBJ1-4, the V gene TRBV7-9, with a weak D call TRBD1 (5 bases). V was trimmed by 4 bases and J by 8 bases, leaving 17 bases between them. Looked up from germline, CDR1 is SEHNR and CDR2 is FQNEAQ (reference sequence). The CDR3 has 15 amino acids. CDR3: CASSSHGGSGEKLFF. In DNA form, the CDR3 reads TGTGCCAGCAGCTCCCATGGGGGGTCAGGGGAAAAACTGTTTTTT.

The V gene is TRBV7-6, the J gene TRBJ2-7; no clear D. CDR1 is SGHVS and CDR2 is FNYEAQ in the germline V gene. The CDR3 spans 13 residues. V lost 4 bases and J 3 bases, leaving 10 bases between the germline ends. The CDR3 sequence is CASSSNKGYEQYF. CDR3 DNA sequence: TGTGCCAGCAGCTCAAACAAGGGCTACGAGCAGTACTTC. Supplemented by reference TRBV7-6 and TRBJ2-7, the full variable domain reads GAGVSQSPRYKVTKRGQDVALRCDPISGHVSLYWYRQALGQGPEFLTYFNYEAQQDKSGLPNDRFSAERPEGSISTLTIQRTEQRDSAMYRCASSSNKGYEQYFGPGTRLTVT.

This clone was seen a single time. This chain's CDR3 is CASSFNGQGGTQYF. As DNA, the CDR3 is TGTGCCAGCAGCTTTAACGGACAGGGGGGAACCCAGTACTTC. The chain carries TRBV5-4 and TRBJ2-5, with TRBD1 matching over 10 bases. V lost 2 bases to trimming and J lost 8 bases; unmatched junction nucleotides: 6. CDR3 length: 14 residues. In germline, CDR1 is SGHNT, CDR2 YYREEE (reference sequence).

This rearrangement joins TRBV29-1 to TRBJ1-2; D is possibly TRBD1 (5 bases). V was shortened by 6 bases and J by 8 bases, with 22 bases between the two germline ends. The V gene's germline CDR1 is SQVTM and CDR2 ANQGSEA. This CDR3 region has 14 residues. This chain's CDR3 is CSVIPGHLGPGYTF. The CDR3 DNA reads TGCAGCGTGATCCCGGGGCATCTCGGCCCGGGCTACACCTTC. Variable domain in full (rest from reference TRBV29-1 and TRBJ1-2): SAVISQKPSRDICQRGTSLTIQCQVDSQVTMMFWYRQQPGQSLTLIATANQGSEATYESGFVIDKFPISRPNLTFSTLTVSNMSPEDSSIYLCSVIPGHLGPGYTFGSGTRLTVV.

The chain combines TRBV3-1 (or the pseudogene TRBV3-2) with TRBJ1-3; D gene unclear. The CDR3 extends over 15 amino acids. From germline, CDR1 is LGHDT and CDR2 YNNKEL (reference sequence). V shed 0 bases and J shed 0 bases, with 6 bases lying between them. The CDR3 region is CASSQEVISGNTIYF. The CDR3 region has the DNA TGTGCCAGCAGCCAAGAAGTAATCTCTGGAAACACCATATATTTT.